The 14 T cell receptor beta chains in this list originate from one sample, sequenced in a study of T cell repertoires in cytomegalovirus infection. Their cognate antigens are unknown. In TCRdb, the reads were re-called with MiXCR into one record per CDR3 protein. The sample includes fewer than 1,000,000 distinct CDR3 sequences, around 30% seen only once; the top ten take around an eighth. This sample comprised cultured CD8+ T cells from PBMCs, obtained from culture after CMV antigen stimulation. The source of these receptors is a human donor in good health (CMV status not recorded). Some clones in this sample may be carry-over from other donors' samples.

This clonotype appeared many times. This sequence joins TRBV7-9 and TRBJ1-1, with D maybe TRBD1 (5 bases). The ends were cut back, 5 bases at V and 1 base at J, with 17 bases in the middle. The CDR3 has 16 amino acids. Germline CDR1 and CDR2: SEHNR and FQNEAQ (reference sequence). The CDR3 loop reads CASSRDSIAPNTEAFF. The CDR3 bases are TGTGCCAGCAGCAGGGACTCGATTGCGCCGAACACTGAAGCTTTCTTT.

This clonotype turned up a few times. V usage is TRBV12-3 or TRBV12-4 and J usage is TRBJ1-3; D is uncertain. V shed 7 bases and J shed 0 bases, with 28 bases lying between them. The CDR3 is made up of 20 amino acids. CDR3: CASNSIDKSVPWVSGNTIYF. DNA for the CDR3: TGTGCCAGCAACTCCATAGACAAAAGTGTCCCCTGGGTCTCTGGAAACACCATATATTTT.

J is TRBJ2-1 and V is TRBV9; 8 nucleotides agree with TRBD2. Losses at the gene ends were 2 bases for V and 9 bases for J; bases not matched to a gene: 10. CDR3 length: 15 residues. Germline V gene lookup returns CDR1 SGDLS and CDR2 YYNGEE. The chain's CDR3 is CASSVGGAASAEQFF. Written as DNA, the CDR3 is TGTGCCAGCAGCGTCGGGGGGGCGGCCTCCGCTGAGCAGTTCTTC. The full variable domain, in which reference TRBV9 and TRBJ2-1 provide the parts outside the CDR3, is DSGVTQTPKHLITATGQRVTLRCSPRSGDLSVYWYQQSLDQGLQFLIQYYNGEERAKGNILERFSAQQFPDLHSELNLSSLELGDSALYFCASSVGGAASAEQFFGPGTRLTVL.

The chain couples TRBV11-2 to TRBJ1-1; 8 nucleotides agree with TRBD1. Germline assignment: CDR1 SGHAT and CDR2 FQNNGV. After removal of 6 bases from V and 1 base from J, the junction contained 7 bases not matched to a gene. This CDR3 contains 15 residues. The CDR3 protein is CASRPWTGQNTEAFF. The DNA of the CDR3 is TGTGCCAGCAGACCCTGGACAGGGCAGAACACTGAAGCTTTCTTT.

This clonotype was seen a few times. The chain carries TRBV7-9 and TRBJ2-7; a possible D gene is TRBD1 (5 bases). V lost 5 bases and J lost 5, with 13 bases in between. This CDR3 spans 13 amino acids. The germline V gene encodes CDR1 SEHNR and CDR2 FQNEAQ (reference sequence). The CDR3 loop reads CASSVPGYHEQYF. DNA of the CDR3: TGTGCCAGCAGCGTACCAGGGTACCACGAGCAGTACTTC.

The chain has TRBV6-2 or TRBV6-3 and TRBJ2-1; 8 nucleotides align to TRBD1. The junction had 7 bases not matched to a gene; V was cut back by 0 bases and J by 9 bases. The CDR3 runs 15 residues. Germline V gene lookup returns CDR1 MNHEY and CDR2 SVGEGT. The DNA of the CDR3 is TGTGCCAGCAGTTACTCTGGACAGGGCAGGGGTGAGCAGTTCTTC. Translation gives CASSYSGQGRGEQFF.

The rearrangement joins TRBV12-3 or TRBV12-4 to TRBJ1-5, with D perhaps TRBD1 (6 bases). Trimming pared 6 bases from V and 7 bases from J, leaving 19 bases between. The CDR3 spans 15 residues. The CDR3 nucleotides are TGTGCCAGCAGCAAAGCAGGGGACGCGGACCAGCCCCAGCATTTT. Translation gives CASSKAGDADQPQHF.

This clonotype was detected a few times. V gene TRBV12-3 or TRBV12-4 combines with J gene TRBJ1-2; D is unclear. V shed 1 base and J shed 6 bases, with 6 bases lying between them. CDR3 length equals 12 residues. The CDR3 DNA is TGTGCCAGCAGTTTAGGGCATAATGGCTACACCTTC. Amino acids: CASSLGHNGYTF.

In this sample, this clonotype turned up a few times. The chain combines TRBV6-6 with TRBJ1-1; 12 positions match TRBD1. Germline V lookup: CDR1 MNHNY, CDR2 SVGAGI (reference sequence). Trimming took 2 bases from V and 3 from J; bases not matched to a gene: 10. This CDR3 has 18 amino acids. The CDR3 DNA sequence: TGTGCCAGCAGTTACCCTATAGCCGGGACAGGGGGCTACACTGAAGCTTTCTTT. Residues: CASSYPIAGTGGYTEAFF.

This clonotype was observed at least ten times. The chain employs TRBV7-2 and TRBJ1-2; no clear D. Trimming removed 5 bases from V and 0 bases from J, with 16 bases in between. The V gene's germline CDR1 is SGHTA and CDR2 FQGNSA. This CDR3 spans 16 amino acids. CDR3 region: CASSLDLDTTNYGYTF. The CDR3, as DNA: TGTGCCAGCAGCCTAGATCTCGACACTACTAACTATGGCTACACCTTC.

This clonotype was observed a few times. This rearrangement joins TRBV10-3 to TRBJ1-5, with D perhaps TRBD1 (5 bases). Germline V gene data show CDR1 as ENHRY and CDR2 as SYGVKD. The CDR3 has 15 amino acids. Trimming shortened V by 3 bases and J by 1 base, and 10 bases separated the two germline ends. The chain's CDR3 is CAISDPTESNQPQHF. The CDR3 DNA sequence: TGTGCCATCAGTGATCCGACAGAAAGCAATCAGCCCCAGCATTTT.

The table lists this clonotype with a few counts. The genes are TRBV7-8 and TRBJ1-6; TRBD1 matches at 8 bases. The CDR3 consists of 17 residues. Germline V CDR1 and CDR2: SGHVS, FQNEAQ. Germline trimming cut 5 bases from V and 4 bases from J; bases unmatched to any gene: 10. The DNA for the CDR3 is TGTGCCAGCAGCGCCGAACAGGGGGTTCCGTATAATTCACCCCTCCACTTT. Its translation: CASSAEQGVPYNSPLHF.

In regard to this clonotype: A single base separates this from a much larger clone, so it may be a read error. The chain recombines TRBV7-8 with TRBJ2-7; D perhaps matches TRBD2 (5 bases). The ends were cut back, 1 base at V and 7 bases at J, with 11 bases in the middle. Germline lookup yields CDR1 SGHVS and CDR2 FQNEAQ. The CDR3 consists of 13 residues. DNA for the CDR3: TGTGCCAGCAGCTTAGACGCGTCGGGGGAGCAGTACGTC. This sequence encodes CASSLDASGEQYV.

This clonotype was recorded a few times. The chain uses TRBV15 and TRBJ2-7; 8 positions match TRBD1. After removal of 1 base from V and 0 bases from J, the junction contained 11 bases not matched to a gene. CDR3 length equals 18 residues. Per germline, CDR1 LNHNV and CDR2 YYDKDF (reference sequence). The CDR3 is CATSRADRGEKSSYEQYV. The CDR3 DNA follows: TGTGCCACCAGCAGAGCCGACAGGGGAGAAAAGAGCTCCTACGAGCAGTACGTC.